Listed below are T cell receptor beta chains from one sample, sequenced in a study of cytomegalovirus exposure and HLA in healthy donors. Only in-frame clones appear in the TCRdb table, and some are missing; sequencing was by immunoSEQ multiplex PCR. This table holds some 140,000 clones, around three quarters found once. Sequencing was done on a sample of PBMCs. These receptors came from a man in his forties in good health and CMV-seronegative. The CDR3 runs from the conserved cysteine through the conserved F or W. A D gene is named only where the DNA matches it firmly. Clone size appears in some rows only: once, few, many, or a class for an expanded clone.

j_call	v_call	clone_size	d_call	cdr3_nt	cdr3_aa
TRBJ2-5	TRBV30	-	TRBD1	TGTGCCTGGAGGCCGGGACAGGGTCCCCAAGAGACCCAGTACTTC	CAWRPGQGPQETQYF
TRBJ2-3	TRBV30	few	-	TGTGCCTGGACCGGGGTAAGGAGCACAGATACGCAGTATTTT	CAWTGVRSTDTQYF
TRBJ1-5	TRBV6-1	-	-	TGTGCCAGCAGTGAAGCGTACGGTACCCGGCATTTT	CASSEAYGTRHF
TRBJ1-4	TRBV30	-	-	TGTGCCTGGGCTAGAAGGACTAATGAAAAACTGTTTTTT	CAWARRTNEKLFF
TRBJ1-1	TRBV11-3	-	TRBD1	TGTGCCAGCAGCCCAAGGACAGGTCCTTACGGTCCGAACACTGAAGCTTTCTTT	CASSPRTGPYGPNTEAFF
TRBJ1-1	TRBV27	-	TRBD1	TGTGCCAGCTACCGGGACAGGGGCACTGAAGCTTTCTTT	CASYRDRGTEAFF
TRBJ2-7	TRBV28	-	-	TGTGCCAGCAGTTTTCCCGGGAACGGGTACGAGCAGTACTTC	CASSFPGNGYEQYF
TRBJ2-1	TRBV29-1	-	-	TGCAGTTGGCGGGGCGCCTCCTACAATGAGCAGTTCTTC	CSWRGASYNEQFF
TRBJ2-7	TRBV9	-	TRBD2	TGTGCCAGCAGCGTAGGGGGCGGACTAGCGGGCCGAGACTCCTACGAGCAGTACTTC	CASSVGGGLAGRDSYEQYF
TRBJ1-4	TRBV5-1	-	TRBD1	TGCGCCAGCAGCTTTGACCAGGGGGCAAGGCAGGAACTGTTTTTT	CASSFDQGARQELFF
TRBJ2-7	TRBV5-4	-	TRBD2	TGTGCCAGCAGCCTTGGGCTTGGGGGGGGAGCCTACGAGCAGTACTTC	CASSLGLGGGAYEQYF
TRBJ2-1	TRBV7-3	-	TRBD2	TGTGCCAGCAGCTTACTTCGCGGGGGGCCCAATGAGCAGTTCTTC	CASSLLRGGPNEQFF
TRBJ1-4	TRBV18	-	TRBD1	TGTGCCAGCTCACCAAGGGACAGAGATTCGGGTGAAAAACTGTTTTTT	CASSPRDRDSGEKLFF
TRBJ2-7	TRBV21-1	-	-	TGTGCCAGCAGGGGACTAGCCTCCTACGAGCAGTACTTC	CASRGLASYEQYF